This record concerns one T cell receptor beta chain sequence. TCRdb reprocessed the RT-PCR reads via MiXCR and lists one record per CDR3 protein. The table lists roughly 620,000 distinct CDR3 sequences, about 11% of them singletons. This sample is part of a study of response to subunit inactivated influenza vaccine. Germline assignment: CDR1 MNHNS and CDR2 SASEGT. CDR3 size: 19 residues. Trimming removed 6 bases from V and 4 bases from J; junction bases left unmatched: 23. The same data also went into a second study, on T cells expressing NK-cell markers. As that report states: In generating TCR beta cDNA, 5'RACE template switching with UMIs was used. Sorted CD3+CD56+NKG2C+, CD3+CD56+NKG2C- and CD3+CD56-NKG2C+ T-cell subsets were beta-chain profiled. HCMV serostatus: seven of eight sequenced donors positive, one negative. In about six donors, dominant CD3+CD56+NKG2C+ clones formed about 1.0-8% of CD8+ cells. In four donors, dominant clonotypes made up about 25-60.1% of CD3+CD56-NKG2C+ cells.

Sequencing used PBMCs from blood, obtained on the day of vaccination. This TCR came from a man aged 45 to 65 who received an inactivated influenza vaccine. The gene calls are TRBV6-1 and TRBJ2-7, with TRBD1 matching 8 bases. This chain's CDR3 is CASRPRTGSGGGKGYEQYF. CDR3 DNA sequence: TGTGCCAGCAGGCCAAGGACAGGGTCCGGGGGTGGGAAGGGGTACGAGCAGTACTTC.